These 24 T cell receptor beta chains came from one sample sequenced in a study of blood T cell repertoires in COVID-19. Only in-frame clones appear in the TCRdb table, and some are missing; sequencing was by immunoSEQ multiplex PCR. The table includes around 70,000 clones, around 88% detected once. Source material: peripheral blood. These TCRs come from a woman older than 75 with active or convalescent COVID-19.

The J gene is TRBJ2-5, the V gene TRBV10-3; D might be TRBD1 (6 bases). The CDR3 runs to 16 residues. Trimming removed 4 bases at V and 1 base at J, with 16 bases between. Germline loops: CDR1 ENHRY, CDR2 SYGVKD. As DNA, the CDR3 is TGTGCCATCAGTGGTTCCCTCGGGGACACCCAAGAGACCCAGTACTTC. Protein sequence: CAISGSLGDTQETQYF.

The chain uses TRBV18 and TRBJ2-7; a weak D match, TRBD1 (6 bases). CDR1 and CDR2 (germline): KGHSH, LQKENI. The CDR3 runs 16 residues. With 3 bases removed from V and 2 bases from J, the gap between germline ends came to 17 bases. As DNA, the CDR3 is TGTGCCAGCTCACCGGCACAAGTGACAGGTCCCTACGAGCAGTACTTC. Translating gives CASSPAQVTGPYEQYF.

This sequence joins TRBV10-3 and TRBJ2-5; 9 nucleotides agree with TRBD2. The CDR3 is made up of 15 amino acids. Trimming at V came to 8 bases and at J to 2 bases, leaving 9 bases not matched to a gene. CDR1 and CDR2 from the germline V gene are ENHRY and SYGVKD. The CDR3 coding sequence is TGTGCCATCGGGTCTCCGACTAGCGGACAAGAGACCCAGTACTTC. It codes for CAIGSPTSGQETQYF.

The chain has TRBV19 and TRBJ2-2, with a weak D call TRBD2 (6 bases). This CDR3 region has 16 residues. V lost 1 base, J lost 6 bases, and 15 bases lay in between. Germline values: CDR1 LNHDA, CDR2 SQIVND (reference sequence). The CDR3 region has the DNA TGTGCCAGTAGTATAGTTGGAGGGAGAAGGGCCGGGGAGCTGTTTTTT. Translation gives CASSIVGGRRAGELFF.

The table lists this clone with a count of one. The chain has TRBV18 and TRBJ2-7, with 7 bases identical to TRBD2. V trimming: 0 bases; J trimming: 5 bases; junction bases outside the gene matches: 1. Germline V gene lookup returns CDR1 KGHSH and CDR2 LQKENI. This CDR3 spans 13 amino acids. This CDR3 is CASSPPGRDEQYF. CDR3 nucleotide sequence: TGTGCCAGCTCACCACCGGGGAGGGACGAGCAGTACTTC.

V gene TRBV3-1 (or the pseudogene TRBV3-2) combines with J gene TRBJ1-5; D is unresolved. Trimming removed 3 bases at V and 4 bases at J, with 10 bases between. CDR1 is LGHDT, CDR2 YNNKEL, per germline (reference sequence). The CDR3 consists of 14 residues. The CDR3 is CASSHSGRNQPQHF. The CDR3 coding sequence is TGTGCCAGCAGCCACAGCGGTAGGAATCAGCCCCAGCATTTT.

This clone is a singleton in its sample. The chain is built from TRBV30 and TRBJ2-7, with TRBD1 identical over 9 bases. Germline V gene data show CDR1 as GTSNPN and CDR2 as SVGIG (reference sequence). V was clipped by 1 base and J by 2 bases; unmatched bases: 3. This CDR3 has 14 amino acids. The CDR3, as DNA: TGTGCCTGGAGTGACAGGGGGCTGACCTACGAGCAGTACTTC. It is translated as CAWSDRGLTYEQYF.

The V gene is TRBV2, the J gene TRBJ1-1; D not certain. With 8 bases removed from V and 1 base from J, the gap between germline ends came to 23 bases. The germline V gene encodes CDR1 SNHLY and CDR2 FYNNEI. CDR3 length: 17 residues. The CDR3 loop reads CASVFRTGRLTNTEAFF. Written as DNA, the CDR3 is TGTGCCAGCGTATTCCGCACCGGCAGACTTACGAACACTGAAGCTTTCTTT.

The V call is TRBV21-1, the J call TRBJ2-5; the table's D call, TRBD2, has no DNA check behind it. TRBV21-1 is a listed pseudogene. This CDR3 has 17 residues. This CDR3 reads CASSKREEAGVQETQYF. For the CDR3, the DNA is TGTGCCAGCAGCAAAAGAGAGGAAGCGGGGGTGCAAGAGACCCAGTACTTC.

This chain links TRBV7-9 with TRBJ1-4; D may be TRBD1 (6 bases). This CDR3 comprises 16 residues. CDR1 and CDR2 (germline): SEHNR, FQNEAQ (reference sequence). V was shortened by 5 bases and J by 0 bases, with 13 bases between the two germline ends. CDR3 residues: CASSPDSSTTNEKLFF. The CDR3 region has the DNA TGTGCCAGCAGCCCGGACAGCTCCACAACTAATGAAAAACTGTTTTTT.

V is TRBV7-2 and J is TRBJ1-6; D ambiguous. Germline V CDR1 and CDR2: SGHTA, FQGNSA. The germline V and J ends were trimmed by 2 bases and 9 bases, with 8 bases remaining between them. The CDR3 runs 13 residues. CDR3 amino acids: CASSLRGLSPLHF. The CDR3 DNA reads TGTGCCAGCAGCTTAAGAGGGCTTTCACCCCTCCACTTT.

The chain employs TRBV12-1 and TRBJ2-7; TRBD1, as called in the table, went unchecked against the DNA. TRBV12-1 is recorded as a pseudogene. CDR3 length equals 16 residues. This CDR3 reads CASSFETWDRANEQYF. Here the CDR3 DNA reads TGTGCCAGCAGCTTCGAAACTTGGGACAGGGCCAACGAGCAGTACTTC.

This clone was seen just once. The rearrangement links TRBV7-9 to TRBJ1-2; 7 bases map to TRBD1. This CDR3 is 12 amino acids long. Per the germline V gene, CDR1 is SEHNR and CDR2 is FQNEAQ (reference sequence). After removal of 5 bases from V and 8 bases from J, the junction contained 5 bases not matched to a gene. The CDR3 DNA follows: TGTGCCAGCAGCGCCCCAGGGGGGGGCTACACCTTC. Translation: CASSAPGGGYTF.

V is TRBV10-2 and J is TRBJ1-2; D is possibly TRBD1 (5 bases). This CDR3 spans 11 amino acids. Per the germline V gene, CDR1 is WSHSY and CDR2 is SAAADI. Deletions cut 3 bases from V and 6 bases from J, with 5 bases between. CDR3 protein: CASSDRDGYTF. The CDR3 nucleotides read TGCGCCAGCAGTGACAGGGATGGCTACACCTTC.

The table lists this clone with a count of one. As DNA, the CDR3 is TGTGCCAGCAAATCCGACAGAAACAATGAGCAGTTCTTC. It yields the protein CASKSDRNNEQFF. The V call is TRBV2, the J call TRBJ2-1; the D gene is possibly TRBD1 (5 bases). Germline CDR1 and CDR2: SNHLY and FYNNEI. Trimming left V 7 bases short and J 5 bases short, with 12 bases between. The CDR3 has 13 residues.

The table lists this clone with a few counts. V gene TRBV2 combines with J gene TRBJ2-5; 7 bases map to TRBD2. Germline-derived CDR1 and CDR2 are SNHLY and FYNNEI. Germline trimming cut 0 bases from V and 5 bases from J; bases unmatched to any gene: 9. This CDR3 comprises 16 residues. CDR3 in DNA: TGTGCCAGCAGTGAAGCTCGGGCTAGCGGCTGGGAGACCCAGTACTTC. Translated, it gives CASSEARASGWETQYF. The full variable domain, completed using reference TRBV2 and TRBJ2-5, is EPEVTQTPSHQVTQMGQEVILRCVPISNHLYFYWYRQILGQKVEFLVSFYNNEISEKSEIFDDQFSVERPDGSNFTLKIRSTKLEDSAMYFCASSEARASGWETQYFGPGTRLLVL.

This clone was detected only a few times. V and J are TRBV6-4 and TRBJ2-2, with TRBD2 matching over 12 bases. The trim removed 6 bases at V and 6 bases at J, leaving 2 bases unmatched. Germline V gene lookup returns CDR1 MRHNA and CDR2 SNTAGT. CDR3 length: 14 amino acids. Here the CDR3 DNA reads TGTGCCAGCAGAGGACTAGCGGGACCCGGGGAGCTGTTTTTT. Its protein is CASRGLAGPGELFF.

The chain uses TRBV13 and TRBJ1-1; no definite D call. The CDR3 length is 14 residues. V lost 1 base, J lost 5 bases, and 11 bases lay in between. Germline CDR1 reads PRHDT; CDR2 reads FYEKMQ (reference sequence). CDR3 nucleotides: TGTGCCAGCAGCTTAGCCACAGTGTATACTGAAGCTTTCTTT. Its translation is CASSLATVYTEAFF.

The CDR3 protein is CASSPTVLMGYTF. The CDR3 region has the DNA TGTGCCAGCAGCCCGACAGTACTTATGGGCTACACCTTC. The V call is TRBV7-2, the J call TRBJ1-2, with a possible D match to TRBD1 (5 bases). This CDR3 spans 13 amino acids. Trimming pared 5 bases from V and 8 bases from J, leaving 15 bases between. The germline CDR1 and CDR2 sequences are SGHTA and FQGNSA.

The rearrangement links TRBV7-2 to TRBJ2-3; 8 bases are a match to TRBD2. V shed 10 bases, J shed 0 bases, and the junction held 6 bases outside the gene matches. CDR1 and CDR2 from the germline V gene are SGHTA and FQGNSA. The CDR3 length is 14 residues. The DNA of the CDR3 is TGTGCCATTAGCGGGGTGAATAGCACAGATACGCAGTATTTT. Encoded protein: CAISGVNSTDTQYF. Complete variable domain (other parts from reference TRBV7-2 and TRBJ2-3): GAGVSQSPSNKVTEKGKDVELRCDPISGHTALYWYRQSLGQGLEFLIYFQGNSAPDKSGLPSDRFSAERTGGSVSTLTIQRTQQEDSAVYLCAISGVNSTDTQYFGPGTRLTVL.

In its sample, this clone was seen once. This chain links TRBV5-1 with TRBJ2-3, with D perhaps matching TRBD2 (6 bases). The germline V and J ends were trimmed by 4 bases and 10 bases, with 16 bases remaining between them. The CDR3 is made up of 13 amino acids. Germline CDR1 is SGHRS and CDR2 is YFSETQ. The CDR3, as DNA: TGCGCCAGCAGCCAGGGACTTCTTTCGGCGCAGTATTTT. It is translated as CASSQGLLSAQYF.

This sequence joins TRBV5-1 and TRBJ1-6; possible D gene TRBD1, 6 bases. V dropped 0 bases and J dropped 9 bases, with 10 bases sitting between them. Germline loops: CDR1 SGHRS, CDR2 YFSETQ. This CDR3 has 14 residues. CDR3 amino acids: CASSLEGGFSPLHF. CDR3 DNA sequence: TGCGCCAGCAGCTTGGAGGGGGGGTTTTCACCCCTCCACTTT.

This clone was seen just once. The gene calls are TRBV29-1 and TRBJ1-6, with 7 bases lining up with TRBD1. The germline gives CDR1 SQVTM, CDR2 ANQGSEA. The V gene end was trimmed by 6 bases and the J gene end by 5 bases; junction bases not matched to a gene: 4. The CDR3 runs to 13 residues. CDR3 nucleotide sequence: TGCAGCGTAGGGACAGCCAATAATTCACCCCTCCACTTT. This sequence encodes CSVGTANNSPLHF.

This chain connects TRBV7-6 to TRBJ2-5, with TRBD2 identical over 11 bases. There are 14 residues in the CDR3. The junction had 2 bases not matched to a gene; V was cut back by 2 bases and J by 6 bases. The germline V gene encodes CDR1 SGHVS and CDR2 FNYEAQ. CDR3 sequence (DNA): TGTGCCAGCAGCTTAATAGCGGGAGGGCAGACCCAGTACTTC. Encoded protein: CASSLIAGGQTQYF.